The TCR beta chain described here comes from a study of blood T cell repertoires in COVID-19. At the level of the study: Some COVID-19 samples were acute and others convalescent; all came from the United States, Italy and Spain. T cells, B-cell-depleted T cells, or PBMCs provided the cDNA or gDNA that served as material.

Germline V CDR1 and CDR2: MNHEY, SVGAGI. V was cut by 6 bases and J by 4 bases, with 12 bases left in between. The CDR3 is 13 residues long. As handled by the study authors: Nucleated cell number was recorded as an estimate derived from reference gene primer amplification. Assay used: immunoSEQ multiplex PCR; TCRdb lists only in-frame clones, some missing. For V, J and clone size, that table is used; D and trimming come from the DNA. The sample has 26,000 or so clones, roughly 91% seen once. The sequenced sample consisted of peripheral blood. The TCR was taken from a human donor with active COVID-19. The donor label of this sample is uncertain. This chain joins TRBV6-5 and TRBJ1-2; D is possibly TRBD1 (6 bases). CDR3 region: CASRGQGSYGYTF. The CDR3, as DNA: TGTGCCAGCAGAGGCCAGGGGAGCTATGGCTACACCTTC.